This TCR beta chain was sequenced for a study of cytomegalovirus exposure and HLA in healthy donors. CDR3 length: 13 residues. Germline loops: CDR1 MNHEY, CDR2 SMNVEV (reference sequence). V lost 3 bases and J 3 bases, leaving 9 bases between the germline ends. The PCR ran on 60 Vbeta and 13 Jbeta primers. Authors' analysis steps: Roughly 11 million shared chains were among the about 80 million unique TCR beta chains that a later analysis counted. Sequencing used immunoSEQ multiplex PCR; TCRdb keeps in-frame clones, though not all of them. D and trimming were read from the DNA, whereas the V and J calls and clone size are those reported in that table. This sample has nearly 110,000 clones; 81% occur once, and the top ten carry approximately 2.1%.

The receptor's source is a young man in good health and CMV-seronegative. V usage is TRBV27 and J usage is TRBJ2-7; D unclear. Sequencing used PBMCs. Written as DNA, the CDR3 is TGTGCCAGCAGTTTGGGCCTGAACTACGAGCAGTACTTC. It is translated as CASSLGLNYEQYF.